One sample yielded the 14 T cell receptor beta chains listed below, sequenced in a study of patients and donors after allogeneic stem cell transplantation. Via MiXCR, TCRdb re-called the RT-PCR reads, giving one row per CDR3 protein. The sample consists of hundreds of thousands of distinct CDR3 sequences, 16% of them appearing once. The sequenced sample was blood, either unsorted or a sorted T cell fraction (not recorded which). The receptors shown here come from a human donor who was either an allogeneic HSCT recipient or a stem cell or donor lymphocyte infusion donor (not recorded which). It is not recorded whose cells these are; they may come from a transplant donor.

The sample holds a few counts of this clonotype. V usage is TRBV7-9 and J usage is TRBJ1-4, with D uncertain. Per germline, CDR1 SEHNR and CDR2 FQNEAQ (reference sequence). Trimming removed 5 bases at V and 11 bases at J, with 9 bases between. The length of the CDR3 is 11 residues. The CDR3 spells CASSQGGKLFF. The DNA of the CDR3 is TGTGCCAGCAGCCAAGGAGGGAAACTGTTTTTT. The whole variable domain, remainder taken from reference TRBV7-9 and TRBJ1-4, is DTGVSQNPRHKITKRGQNVTFRCDPISEHNRLYWYRQTLGQGPEFLTYFQNEAQLEKSRLLSDRFSAERPKGSFSTLEIQRTEQGDSAMYLCASSQGGKLFFGSGTQLSVL.

This chain connects TRBV28 to TRBJ2-5; 8 nucleotides align to TRBD1. With V trimmed by 5 bases and J by 6 bases, 8 bases remained unmatched. The V gene's germline CDR1 is MDHEN and CDR2 SYDVKM. The length of the CDR3 is 14 residues. The CDR3 bases are TGTGCCAGCAGTACCGGGACAGGTGTAAAGACCCAGTACTTC. It specifies CASSTGTGVKTQYF.

The chain links TRBV7-8 to TRBJ1-1; D not resolved. The CDR3 extends over 13 amino acids. Looked up from germline, CDR1 is SGHVS and CDR2 is FQNEAQ. V lost 2 bases and J lost 7, with 11 bases in between. The CDR3 spells CASSLSRVSEAFF. In DNA, the CDR3 is TGTGCCAGCAGCTTATCCCGGGTCAGTGAAGCTTTCTTT.

CDR3 in DNA: TGTGCCAGCAGCTTAGACGGGGGCTCCACCTACGAGCAGTACTTC. This codes for CASSLDGGSTYEQYF. The rearrangement links TRBV7-2 to TRBJ2-7; perhaps D is TRBD1 or TRBD2 (6 bases each). CDR1 and CDR2 (germline): SGHTA, FQGNSA. This CDR3 spans 15 amino acids. Trimming shortened V by 1 base and J by 2 bases, and 12 bases separated the two germline ends.

This clonotype occurred a few times. This rearrangement joins TRBV14 to TRBJ1-4; tentative D call: TRBD1 (5 bases). V was trimmed by 5 bases and J by 12 bases, leaving 13 bases between them. Germline assignment: CDR1 SGHDN and CDR2 FVKESK. CDR3 length: 12 residues. CDR3 amino acids: CASSLVGAELFF. The CDR3 coding sequence is TGTGCCAGCAGCTTAGTCGGGGCAGAACTGTTTTTT.

The chain combines TRBV11-2 with TRBJ2-1; TRBD1 agrees at 7 bases. The CDR3 runs 12 residues. Germline V CDR1 and CDR2: SGHAT, FQNNGV. The V gene end was trimmed by 10 bases and the J gene end by 14 bases; junction bases not matched to a gene: 14. This CDR3 is CATKGAVGREFF. The CDR3 nucleotides are TGTGCCACGAAGGGGGCGGTAGGTCGGGAGTTCTTC.

This clonotype was counted only a few times. V usage is TRBV20-1 and J usage is TRBJ2-7; 10 positions agree with TRBD2. Germline assignment: CDR1 DFQATT and CDR2 SNEGSKA (reference sequence). The V and J ends lost 6 bases and 6 bases, in that order; junction bases with no gene match: 8. CDR3 length equals 13 residues. CDR3 residues: CSAQRVAGGEQYF. CDR3 in DNA: TGCAGTGCCCAGAGGGTAGCGGGAGGCGAGCAGTACTTC.

The sample holds many counts of this clonotype. The chain is built from TRBV12-3 or TRBV12-4 and TRBJ2-7; D not resolved. Trimming shortened V by 6 bases and J by 3 bases, and 12 bases separated the two germline ends. This CDR3 is 13 amino acids long. In nucleotides, the CDR3 is TGTGCCAGCAGCCTCAGACGCCACTACGAGCAGTACTTC. Protein: CASSLRRHYEQYF.

The V and J genes are TRBV4-2 and TRBJ2-1, with D possibly matching TRBD1 (5 bases). The CDR3 sequence is 13 residues long. The germline V gene encodes CDR1 LGHNA and CDR2 YNFKEQ. Trimming removed 0 bases at V and 8 bases at J, with 8 bases between. CDR3 sequence: CASSQDIGDEQFF. CDR3 bases: TGTGCCAGCAGCCAAGATATAGGGGATGAGCAGTTCTTC.

The chain uses TRBV6-5 and TRBJ1-2; 7 bases map to TRBD1. Trimming cost V 3 bases and J 0 bases; bases outside gene matches: 4. Germline values: CDR1 MNHEY, CDR2 SVGAGI. There are 15 residues in the CDR3. Here the CDR3 DNA reads TGTGCCAGCAGTTATAGACAGGGAACTAACTATGGCTACACCTTC. As protein: CASSYRQGTNYGYTF.

The chain joins TRBV20-1 to TRBJ2-7, with 11 bases matching TRBD2. This CDR3 is built from 14 residues. The V gene's germline CDR1 is DFQATT and CDR2 SNEGSKA (reference sequence). The V segment lost 5 bases and the J segment 2 bases; nucleotides outside the gene matches: 5. CDR3: CSALGTSGTYEQYF. The CDR3 region has the DNA TGCAGTGCTTTGGGGACTAGCGGTACCTACGAGCAGTACTTC.

At least ten counts were recorded for this clonotype. The chain joins TRBV30 to TRBJ2-1; 7 positions agree with TRBD2. With V trimmed by 2 bases and J by 5 bases, 15 bases remained unmatched. This CDR3 has 17 residues. CDR1 and CDR2 (germline): GTSNPN, SVGIG (reference sequence). CDR3 amino acids: CAWSLQTRTRANNEQFF. CDR3 nucleotide sequence: TGTGCCTGGAGTCTTCAGACAAGGACTAGGGCAAACAATGAGCAGTTCTTC.

This clonotype was counted only a few times. The chain combines TRBV4-2 with TRBJ2-5, with 8 bases fitting TRBD2. After removal of 2 bases from V and 4 bases from J, the junction contained 6 bases not matched to a gene. The CDR3 runs 15 residues. Germline loops: CDR1 LGHNA, CDR2 YNFKEQ. The CDR3 here is CASSQSSGGPETQYF. The CDR3 DNA sequence: TGTGCCAGCAGCCAATCTTCGGGGGGGCCAGAGACCCAGTACTTC.

In this sample, this clonotype turned up a few times. The genes are TRBV5-1 and TRBJ1-1; unclear D gene. The germline V and J ends were trimmed by 2 bases and 5 bases, with 10 bases remaining between them. Germline V gene data show CDR1 as SGHRS and CDR2 as YFSETQ. This CDR3 has 13 residues. Here the CDR3 DNA reads TGCGCCAGCAGCTTCGCAGGTCTGACTGAAGCTTTCTTT. It translates to CASSFAGLTEAFF.